These 20 T cell receptor beta chains share one sample of origin, sequenced in a study of blood T cell repertoires in COVID-19. Method: immunoSEQ multiplex PCR; TCRdb's copy keeps in-frame clones and lacks some. The sample carries tens of thousands of clones, 80% to 90% recorded once. Sequenced material: peripheral blood. The source of these receptors is a woman aged 60-70 years with acute or convalescent COVID-19.

The V call is TRBV7-2, the J call TRBJ2-2, with D possibly TRBD2 on 6 matching bases. Between the trimmed V and J ends, which lost 5 bases and 0 bases, there was a span of 10 bases. CDR1 is SGHTA and CDR2 is FQGNSA in the germline V gene. CDR3 length equals 15 residues. CDR3 in amino acids: CASSQGGANTGELFF. CDR3 nucleotides: TGTGCCAGCAGCCAGGGCGGGGCGAACACCGGGGAGCTGTTTTTT.

As DNA, the CDR3 is TGTGCCACTACCGAGGCAGCAAATTCACCCCTCCACTTT. Translating gives CATTEAANSPLHF. The rearrangement uses TRBV7-2 and TRBJ1-6; D remains ambiguous. The germline V gene has CDR1 SGHTA and CDR2 FQGNSA. The CDR3 runs to 13 residues. Trimming shortened V by 10 bases and J by 7 bases, and 14 bases separated the two germline ends.

This CDR3 is CATSEDSYYGYTF. The CDR3 nucleotides are TGTGCCACCAGTGAAGACAGCTACTATGGCTACACCTTC. This chain uses TRBV24-1 with TRBJ1-2; D perhaps matches TRBD1 (5 bases). The CDR3 has 13 amino acids. Trimming stripped 4 bases from V and 3 bases from J, with 8 bases between. Germline values: CDR1 KGHDR, CDR2 SFDVKD.

The rearrangement uses TRBV7-2 and TRBJ1-1; D call uncertain. This CDR3 contains 14 residues. Trimming cost V 0 bases and J 5 bases, with 10 bases left between them. CDR1 and CDR2 from the germline V gene are SGHTA and FQGNSA. The CDR3 coding sequence is TGTGCCAGCAGCTTAGCGTTTGCGGGGACTGAAGCTTTCTTT. It is translated as CASSLAFAGTEAFF.

This chain uses TRBV4-1 with TRBJ1-3; no definite D call. This CDR3 region has 14 residues. The V gene lost 1 base and the J gene lost 3 bases, with 7 bases spanning the gap. Germline-derived CDR1 and CDR2 are MGHRA and YSYEKL. CDR3 region: CASSQGSVGNTIYF. The CDR3 DNA is TGCGCCAGCAGCCAAGGGTCGGTTGGAAACACCATATATTTT.

V is TRBV7-8 and J is TRBJ1-1; the D gene is possibly TRBD1 (6 bases). The V gene lost 3 bases and the J gene lost 4 bases, with 12 bases spanning the gap. Germline assignment: CDR1 SGHVS and CDR2 FQNEAQ. The CDR3 totals 14 residues. The CDR3 sequence is CASSLVQGATEAFF. CDR3 nucleotide sequence: TGTGCCAGCAGCTTGGTACAGGGAGCCACTGAAGCTTTCTTT. Using reference TRBV7-8 and TRBJ1-1 for the parts outside the CDR3, the full variable domain is GAGVSQSPRYKVAKRGQDVALRCDPISGHVSLFWYQQALGQGPEFLTYFQNEAQLDKSGLPSDRFFAERPEGSVSTLKIQRTQQEDSAVYLCASSLVQGATEAFFGQGTRLTVV.

This sequence joins TRBV5-1 and TRBJ2-5; 12 nucleotides match TRBD2. After removal of 4 bases from V and 4 bases from J, the junction contained 8 bases not matched to a gene. This CDR3 is built from 16 residues. The V gene's germline CDR1 is SGHRS and CDR2 YFSETQ. The CDR3 spells CASSQSTSGRGETQYF. CDR3 DNA: TGCGCCAGCAGCCAATCGACTAGCGGGAGAGGAGAGACCCAGTACTTC.

The rearrangement uses TRBV20-1 and TRBJ2-1, with D unclear. The length of the CDR3 is 11 residues. V lost 4 bases, J lost 6 bases, and 7 bases lay in between. Germline V gene data show CDR1 as DFQATT and CDR2 as SNEGSKA (reference sequence). In nucleotides, the CDR3 is TGCAGTGCTATACCGGTCAATGAGCAGTTCTTC. Protein: CSAIPVNEQFF.

The sample holds a few counts of this clone. This chain uses TRBV25-1 with TRBJ2-2; 8 nucleotides align to TRBD2. The ends lost 5 bases at V and 5 bases at J; junction bases unmatched: 7. This CDR3 is 15 amino acids long. CDR1 and CDR2 (germline): MGHDK, SYGVNS. The DNA for the CDR3 is TGTGCCAGCAGTTCAGCGGGGGCGGGGACCGGGGAGCTGTTTTTT. Amino acid sequence: CASSSAGAGTGELFF.

This clone was seen just once. This chain joins TRBV3-1 (or the pseudogene TRBV3-2) and TRBJ1-2; weak D call: TRBD1 (6 bases). Trimming left V 0 bases short and J 5 bases short, with 13 bases between. The CDR3 loop spans 15 amino acids. Germline V gives CDR1 LGHDT, CDR2 YNNKEL (reference sequence). This CDR3 is CASSQDFQGKYGYTF. The DNA for the CDR3 is TGTGCCAGCAGCCAAGATTTCCAGGGGAAGTATGGCTACACCTTC.

The chain couples TRBV18 to TRBJ2-7, with 7 bases that match TRBD1. The CDR3 runs to 12 residues. The germline gives CDR1 KGHSH, CDR2 LQKENI. V trimming: 4 bases; J trimming: 5 bases; junction bases outside the gene matches: 2. CDR3 loop: CASSRQGNEQYF. The CDR3 nucleotides read TGTGCCAGCTCACGACAGGGCAACGAGCAGTACTTC.

V and J are TRBV19 and TRBJ1-5; the match to TRBD1 covers 8 bases. V was pared by 4 bases and J by 2 bases, with 4 bases of the junction left unmatched. This CDR3 is 15 amino acids long. Germline CDR1 reads LNHDA; CDR2 reads SQIVND (reference sequence). Written as DNA, the CDR3 is TGTGCCAGTAGTAGACAGGGGCTTCGCAATCAGCCCCAGCATTTT. Amino acids: CASSRQGLRNQPQHF.

CDR3 residues: CASSQVHRADSPLHF. CDR3 sequence (DNA): TGCGCCAGCAGCCAAGTTCACAGGGCAGATTCACCCCTCCACTTT. The chain carries TRBV4-1 and TRBJ1-6; possible D gene TRBD1, 6 bases. The CDR3 consists of 15 residues. Germline-derived CDR1 and CDR2 are MGHRA and YSYEKL. The V gene lost 1 base and the J gene lost 8 bases, with 12 bases spanning the gap.

This clone turned up a few times. CDR3 protein: CATYRGGQETQYF. Here the CDR3 DNA reads TGTGCCACATACAGGGGAGGACAGGAGACCCAGTACTTC. J is TRBJ2-5 and V is TRBV7-9; D may be TRBD1 (7 bases). Deletions cut 10 bases from V and 5 bases from J, with 17 bases between. Germline CDR1 is SEHNR and CDR2 is FQNEAQ (reference sequence). This CDR3 spans 13 amino acids.

V and J are TRBV15 and TRBJ2-2; TRBD2 aligns across 10 bases. Germline V lookup: CDR1 LNHNV, CDR2 YYDKDF (reference sequence). V lost 0 bases to trimming and J lost 3 bases; unmatched junction nucleotides: 25. The CDR3 totals 24 residues. CDR3 sequence (DNA): TGTGCCACCAGCAGAGATGGGGGGCGACTCAGGGAGTTACTAGCGGGGTCATACACCGGGGAGCTGTTTTTT. Its protein is CATSRDGGRLRELLAGSYTGELFF.

The chain carries TRBV11-2 and TRBJ1-4; no firm D call. Germline lookup yields CDR1 SGHAT and CDR2 FQNNGV. Trimming stripped 6 bases from V and 6 bases from J, with 23 bases between. This CDR3 contains 17 residues. The CDR3 protein is CASRQGPRGFRDEKLFF. In DNA, the CDR3 is TGTGCCAGCAGACAAGGCCCCCGGGGTTTTCGAGATGAAAAACTGTTTTTT.

This chain joins TRBV19 and TRBJ2-7; TRBD2 aligns across 7 bases. There are 17 residues in the CDR3. V lost 9 bases and J lost 0; bases outside the gene matches: 17. CDR1 is LNHDA and CDR2 is SQIVND in the germline V gene (reference sequence). DNA for the CDR3: TGTGCCAGCAGAGATGGACTAGTAACCCCCAGCTCCTACGAGCAGTACTTC. Its translation is CASRDGLVTPSSYEQYF.

The rearrangement joins TRBV10-3 to TRBJ2-1; tentative D call: TRBD2 (6 bases). CDR1 ENHRY and CDR2 SYGVKD come from the germline V gene. The CDR3 consists of 14 residues. The V and J ends lost 7 bases and 0 bases respectively, with 10 bases between them. The DNA for the CDR3 is TGTGCCATCAAGTCGGGGGACTCCTACAATGAGCAGTTCTTC. It codes for CAIKSGDSYNEQFF.

This clone has at least ten counts. The CDR3 region has the DNA TGTGCCAGCAGCGGAAGACAGGCAGTAAGCTATGGCTACACCTTC. This sequence encodes CASSGRQAVSYGYTF. The rearrangement uses TRBV9 and TRBJ1-2; D perhaps matches TRBD1 (6 bases). The germline V gene has CDR1 SGDLS and CDR2 YYNGEE. The CDR3 covers 15 residues. Trimming shortened V by 3 bases and J by 4 bases, and 16 bases separated the two germline ends.

The chain carries TRBV3-1 (or the pseudogene TRBV3-2) and TRBJ2-5, with 12 bases that match TRBD2. V lost 2 bases to trimming and J lost 5 bases; unmatched junction nucleotides: 0. This CDR3 has 14 residues. Per the germline V gene, CDR1 is LGHDT and CDR2 is YNNKEL (reference sequence). The CDR3 reads CASSQTSGGETQYF. The CDR3 region has the DNA TGTGCCAGCAGCCAAACTAGCGGGGGGGAGACCCAGTACTTC.